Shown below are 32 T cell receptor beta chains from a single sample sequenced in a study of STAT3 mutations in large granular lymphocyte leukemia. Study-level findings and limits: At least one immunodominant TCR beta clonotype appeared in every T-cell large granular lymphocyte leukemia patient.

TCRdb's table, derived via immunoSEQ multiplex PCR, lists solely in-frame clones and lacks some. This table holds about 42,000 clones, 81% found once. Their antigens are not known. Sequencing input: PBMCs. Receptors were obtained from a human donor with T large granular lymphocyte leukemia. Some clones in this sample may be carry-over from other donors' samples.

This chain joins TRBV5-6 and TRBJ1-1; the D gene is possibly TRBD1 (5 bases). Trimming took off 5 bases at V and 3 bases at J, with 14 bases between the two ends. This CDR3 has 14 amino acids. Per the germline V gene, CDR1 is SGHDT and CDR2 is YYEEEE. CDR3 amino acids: CASSYYDRDTEAFF. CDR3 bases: TGTGCCAGCAGTTATTACGACAGAGACACTGAAGCTTTCTTT. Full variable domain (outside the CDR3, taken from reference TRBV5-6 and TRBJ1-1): DAGVTQSPTHLIKTRGQQVTLRCSPKSGHDTVSWYQQALGQGPQFIFQYYEEEERQRGNFPDRFSGHQFPNYSSELNVNALLLGDSALYLCASSYYDRDTEAFFGQGTRLTVV.

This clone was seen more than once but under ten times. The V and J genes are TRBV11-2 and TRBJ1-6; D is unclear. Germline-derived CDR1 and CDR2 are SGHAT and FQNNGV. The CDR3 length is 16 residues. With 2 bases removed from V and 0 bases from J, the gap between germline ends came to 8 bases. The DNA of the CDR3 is TGTGCCAGCAGCTTACCCCAGGTCTCCTATAATTCACCCCTCCACTTT. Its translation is CASSLPQVSYNSPLHF. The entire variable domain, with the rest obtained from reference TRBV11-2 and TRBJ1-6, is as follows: EAGVAQSPRYKIIEKRQSVAFWCNPISGHATLYWYQQILGQGPKLLIQFQNNGVVDDSQLPKDRFSAERLKGVDSTLKIQPAKLEDSAVYLCASSLPQVSYNSPLHFGNGTRLTVT.

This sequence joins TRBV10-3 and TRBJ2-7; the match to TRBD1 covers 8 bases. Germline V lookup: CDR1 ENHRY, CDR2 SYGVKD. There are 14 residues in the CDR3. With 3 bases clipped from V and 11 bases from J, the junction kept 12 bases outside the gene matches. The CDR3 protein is CAISDGQGLGQEYF. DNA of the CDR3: TGTGCCATCAGTGACGGACAGGGTTTAGGTCAGGAGTACTTC.

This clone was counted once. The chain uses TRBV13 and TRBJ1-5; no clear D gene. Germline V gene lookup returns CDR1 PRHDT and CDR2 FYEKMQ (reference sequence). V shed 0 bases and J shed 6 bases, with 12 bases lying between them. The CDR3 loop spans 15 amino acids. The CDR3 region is CASSLGINQAQPQHF. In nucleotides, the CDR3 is TGTGCCAGCAGCTTAGGAATCAACCAAGCTCAGCCCCAGCATTTT. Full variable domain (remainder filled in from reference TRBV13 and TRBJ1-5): AAGVIQSPRHLIKEKRETATLKCYPIPRHDTVYWYQQGPGQDPQFLISFYEKMQSDKGSIPDRFSAQQFSDYHSELNMSSLELGDSALYFCASSLGINQAQPQHFGDGTRLSIL.

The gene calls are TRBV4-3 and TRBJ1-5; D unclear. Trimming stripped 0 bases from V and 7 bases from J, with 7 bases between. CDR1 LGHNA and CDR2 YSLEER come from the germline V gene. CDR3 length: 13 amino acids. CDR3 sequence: CASSQDLKQPQHF. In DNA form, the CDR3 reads TGCGCCAGCAGCCAAGATCTGAAACAGCCCCAGCATTTT.

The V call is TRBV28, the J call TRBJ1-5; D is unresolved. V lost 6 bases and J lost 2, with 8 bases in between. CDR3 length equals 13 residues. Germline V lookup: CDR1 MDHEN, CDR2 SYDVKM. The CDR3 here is CASRERGNQPQHF. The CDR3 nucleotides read TGTGCCAGCAGAGAGAGGGGCAATCAGCCCCAGCATTTT.

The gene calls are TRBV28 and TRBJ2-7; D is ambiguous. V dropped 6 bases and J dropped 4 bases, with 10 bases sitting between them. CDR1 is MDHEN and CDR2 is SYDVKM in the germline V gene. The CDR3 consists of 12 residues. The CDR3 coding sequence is TGTGCCAGCAGCCTTGCCATTTACGAGCAGTACTTC. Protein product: CASSLAIYEQYF.

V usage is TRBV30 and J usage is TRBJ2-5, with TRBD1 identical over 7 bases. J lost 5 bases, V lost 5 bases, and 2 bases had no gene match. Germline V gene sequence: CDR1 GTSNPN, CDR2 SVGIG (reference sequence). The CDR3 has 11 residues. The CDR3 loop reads CAWHRGETQYF. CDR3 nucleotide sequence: TGTGCCTGGCACAGGGGTGAGACCCAGTACTTC.

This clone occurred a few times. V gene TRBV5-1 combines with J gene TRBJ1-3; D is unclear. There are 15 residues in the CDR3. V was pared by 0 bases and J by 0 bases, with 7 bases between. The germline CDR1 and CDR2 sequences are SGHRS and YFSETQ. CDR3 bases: TGCGCCAGCAGCTTGGTCGGCGGCTCTGGAAACACCATATATTTT. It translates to CASSLVGGSGNTIYF.

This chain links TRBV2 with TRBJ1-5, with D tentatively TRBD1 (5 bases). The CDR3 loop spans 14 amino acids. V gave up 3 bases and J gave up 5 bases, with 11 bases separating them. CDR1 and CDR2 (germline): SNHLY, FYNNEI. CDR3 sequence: CASSDGAEHQPQHF. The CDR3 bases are TGTGCCAGCAGTGATGGGGCCGAACATCAGCCCCAGCATTTT.

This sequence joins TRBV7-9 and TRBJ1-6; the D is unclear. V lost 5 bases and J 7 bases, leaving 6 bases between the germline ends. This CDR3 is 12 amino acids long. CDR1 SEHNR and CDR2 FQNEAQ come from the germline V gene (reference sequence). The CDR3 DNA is TGTGCCAGCAGCCCCGAGAATTCACCCCTCCACTTT. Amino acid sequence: CASSPENSPLHF. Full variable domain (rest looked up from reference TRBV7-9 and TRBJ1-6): DTGVSQNPRHKITKRGQNVTFRCDPISEHNRLYWYRQTLGQGPEFLTYFQNEAQLEKSRLLSDRFSAERPKGSFSTLEIQRTEQGDSAMYLCASSPENSPLHFGNGTRLTVT.

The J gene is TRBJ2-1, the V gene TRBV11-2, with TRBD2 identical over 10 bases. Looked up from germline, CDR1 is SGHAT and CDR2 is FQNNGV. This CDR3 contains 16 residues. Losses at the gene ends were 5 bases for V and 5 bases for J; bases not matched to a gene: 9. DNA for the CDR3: TGTGCCAGCAGCCCGGCGAGCGGGGGGGTTGACAATGAGCAGTTCTTC. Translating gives CASSPASGGVDNEQFF.

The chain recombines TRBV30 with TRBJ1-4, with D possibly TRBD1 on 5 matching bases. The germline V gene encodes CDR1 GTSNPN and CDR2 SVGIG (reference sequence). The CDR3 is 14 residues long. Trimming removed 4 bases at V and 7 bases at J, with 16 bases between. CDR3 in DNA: TGTGCCTGGACCGATAGGGGTTCGGGTGAAAAACTGTTTTTT. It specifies CAWTDRGSGEKLFF.

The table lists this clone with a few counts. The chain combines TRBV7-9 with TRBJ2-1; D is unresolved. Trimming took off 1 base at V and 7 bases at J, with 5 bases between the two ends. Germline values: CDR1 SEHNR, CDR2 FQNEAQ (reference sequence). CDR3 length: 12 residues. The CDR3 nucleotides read TGTGCCAGCAGCTTAGACCCTAATGAGCAGTTCTTC. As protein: CASSLDPNEQFF.

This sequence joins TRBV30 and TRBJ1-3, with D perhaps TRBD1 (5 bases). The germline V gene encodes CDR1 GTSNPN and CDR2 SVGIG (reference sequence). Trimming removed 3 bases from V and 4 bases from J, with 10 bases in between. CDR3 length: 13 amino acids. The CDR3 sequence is CAWSRGSGNTIYF. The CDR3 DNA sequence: TGTGCCTGGAGCCGGGGGTCAGGAAACACCATATATTTT.

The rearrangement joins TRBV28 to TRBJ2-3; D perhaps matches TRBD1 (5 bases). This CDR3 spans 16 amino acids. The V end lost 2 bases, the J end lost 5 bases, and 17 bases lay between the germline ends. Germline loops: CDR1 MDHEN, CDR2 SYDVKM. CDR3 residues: CASSLSADQGEDTQYF. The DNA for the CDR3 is TGTGCCAGCAGTTTAAGCGCAGACCAGGGTGAAGATACGCAGTATTTT.

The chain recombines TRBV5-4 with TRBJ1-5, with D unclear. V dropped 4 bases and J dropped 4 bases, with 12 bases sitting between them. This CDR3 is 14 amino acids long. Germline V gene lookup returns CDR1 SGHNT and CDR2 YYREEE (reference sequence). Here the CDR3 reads CASSQDELNQPQHF. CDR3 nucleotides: TGTGCCAGCAGCCAAGATGAATTAAATCAGCCCCAGCATTTT.

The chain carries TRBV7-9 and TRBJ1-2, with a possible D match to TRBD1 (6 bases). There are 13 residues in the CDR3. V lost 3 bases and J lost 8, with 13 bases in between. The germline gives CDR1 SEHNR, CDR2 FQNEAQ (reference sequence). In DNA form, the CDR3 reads TGTGCCAGCAGCTTGGACGGGGGCGGCGGCTACACCTTC. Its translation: CASSLDGGGGYTF.

CDR3 nucleotide sequence: TGTGCCAGCAGTGGGGACAGTCACTACGAGCAGTACTTC. This translates into CASSGDSHYEQYF. This chain joins TRBV6-5 and TRBJ2-7, with 7 bases fitting TRBD1. Germline loops: CDR1 MNHEY, CDR2 SVGAGI. The V segment lost 5 bases and the J segment 3 bases; nucleotides outside the gene matches: 4. This CDR3 comprises 13 residues.

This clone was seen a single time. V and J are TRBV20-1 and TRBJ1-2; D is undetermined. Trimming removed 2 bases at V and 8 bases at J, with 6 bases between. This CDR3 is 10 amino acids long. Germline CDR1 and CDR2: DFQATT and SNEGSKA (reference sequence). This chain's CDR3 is CSARNSGYTF. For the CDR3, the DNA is TGCAGTGCTAGAAACTCCGGCTACACCTTC.

Written as DNA, the CDR3 is TGCGCCAGCAGCTTGGACGTGTCTAATGGAAACACCATATATTTT. It codes for CASSLDVSNGNTIYF. The rearrangement links TRBV5-1 to TRBJ1-3; D remains ambiguous. Trimming removed 0 bases from V and 3 bases from J, with 10 bases in between. The CDR3 has 15 amino acids. CDR1 is SGHRS and CDR2 is YFSETQ in the germline V gene.

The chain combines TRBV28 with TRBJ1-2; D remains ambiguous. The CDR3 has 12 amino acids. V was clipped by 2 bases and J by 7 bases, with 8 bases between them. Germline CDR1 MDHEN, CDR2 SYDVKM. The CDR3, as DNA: TGTGCCAGCAGTTTAGGGTCGGCTGGCTACACCTTC. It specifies CASSLGSAGYTF.

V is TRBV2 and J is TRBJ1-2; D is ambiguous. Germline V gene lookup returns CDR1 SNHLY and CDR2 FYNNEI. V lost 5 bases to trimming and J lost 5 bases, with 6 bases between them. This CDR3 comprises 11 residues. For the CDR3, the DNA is TGTGCCAGCAGTACGGGGTATGGCTACACCTTC. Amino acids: CASSTGYGYTF.

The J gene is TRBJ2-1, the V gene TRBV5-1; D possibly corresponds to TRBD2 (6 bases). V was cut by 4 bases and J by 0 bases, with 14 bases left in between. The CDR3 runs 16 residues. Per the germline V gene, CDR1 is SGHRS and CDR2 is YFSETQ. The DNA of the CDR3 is TGCGCCAGCAGCCAAGCGGGCTCCAGCTCCTACAATGAGCAGTTCTTC. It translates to CASSQAGSSSYNEQFF.

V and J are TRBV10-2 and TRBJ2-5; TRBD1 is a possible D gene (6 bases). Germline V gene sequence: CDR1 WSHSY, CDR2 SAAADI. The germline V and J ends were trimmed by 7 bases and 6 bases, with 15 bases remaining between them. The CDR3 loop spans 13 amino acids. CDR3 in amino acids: CASTGTWGQTQYF. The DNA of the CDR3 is TGCGCCAGCACCGGGACATGGGGACAGACCCAGTACTTC.

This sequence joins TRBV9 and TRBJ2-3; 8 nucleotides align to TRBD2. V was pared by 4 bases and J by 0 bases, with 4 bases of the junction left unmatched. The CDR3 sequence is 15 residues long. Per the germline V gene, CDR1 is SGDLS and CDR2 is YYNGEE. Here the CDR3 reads CASSSSGVSTDTQYF. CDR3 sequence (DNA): TGTGCCAGCAGCAGTAGCGGGGTTAGCACAGATACGCAGTATTTT. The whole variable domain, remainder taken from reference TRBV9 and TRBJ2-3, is DSGVTQTPKHLITATGQRVTLRCSPRSGDLSVYWYQQSLDQGLQFLIQYYNGEERAKGNILERFSAQQFPDLHSELNLSSLELGDSALYFCASSSSGVSTDTQYFGPGTRLTVL.

CDR3 residues: CASSRRGDGYEQYV. As DNA, the CDR3 is TGTGCCAGCAGCCGAAGGGGGGATGGTTACGAGCAGTACGTC. V gene TRBV28 combines with J gene TRBJ2-7; D possibly uses TRBD1 or TRBD2 (6 bases each). The CDR3 spans 14 residues. Germline V CDR1 and CDR2: MDHEN, SYDVKM. Trimming stripped 6 bases from V and 4 bases from J, with 16 bases between.

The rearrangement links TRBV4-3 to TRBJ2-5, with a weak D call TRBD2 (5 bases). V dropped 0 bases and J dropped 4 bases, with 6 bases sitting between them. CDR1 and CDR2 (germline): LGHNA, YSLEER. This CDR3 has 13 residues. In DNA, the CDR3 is TGCGCCAGCAGCCAAGAGGGAGCAGAGACCCAGTACTTC. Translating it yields CASSQEGAETQYF.

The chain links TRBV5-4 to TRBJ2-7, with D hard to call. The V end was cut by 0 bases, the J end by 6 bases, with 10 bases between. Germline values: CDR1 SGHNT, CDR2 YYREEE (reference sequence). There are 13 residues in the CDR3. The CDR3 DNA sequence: TGTGCCAGCAGCTTGGACCCGGAGAGCGAGCAGTACTTC. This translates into CASSLDPESEQYF.

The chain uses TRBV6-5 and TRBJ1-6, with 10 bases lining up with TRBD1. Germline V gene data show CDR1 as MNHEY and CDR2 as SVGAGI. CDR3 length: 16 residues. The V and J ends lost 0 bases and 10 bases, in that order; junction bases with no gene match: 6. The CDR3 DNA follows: TGTGCCAGCAGTTACTCGAGAGGACAGGGGGGGTCACCCCTCCACTTT. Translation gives CASSYSRGQGGSPLHF.

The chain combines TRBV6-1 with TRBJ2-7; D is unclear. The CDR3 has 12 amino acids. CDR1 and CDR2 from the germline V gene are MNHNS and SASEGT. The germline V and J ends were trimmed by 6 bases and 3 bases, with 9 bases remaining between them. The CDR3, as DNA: TGTGCCAGCAGGTCAGTGATCTACGAGCAGTACGTC. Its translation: CASRSVIYEQYV.

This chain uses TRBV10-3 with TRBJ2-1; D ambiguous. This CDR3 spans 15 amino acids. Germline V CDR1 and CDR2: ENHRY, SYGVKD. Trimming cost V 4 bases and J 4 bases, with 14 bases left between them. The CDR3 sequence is CAISVRLPGYNEQFF. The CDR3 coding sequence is TGTGCCATCAGTGTTCGACTCCCCGGATACAATGAGCAGTTCTTC.